One and the same sample provided the 5 T cell receptor beta chains below, sequenced in a study of T cells in Graves' hyperthyroidism and ophthalmopathy. Authors of the study amplified TCR beta CDR3 regions from RNA transcripts. The study used the HTBI primer set for a first-round RT-PCR of the TCR CDR3. TCRdb used MiXCR to reprocess the multiplex PCR reads, holding one entry per CDR3 protein. Of roughly 360,000 distinct CDR3 sequences detected, roughly 13% appear once; the ten largest clones hold 20% to 25%. The source material was blood. The receptor source for this set is a man aged 30-40 years with Graves' hyperthyroidism that later progressed to Graves' ophthalmopathy.

This clonotype has ten or more counts. The chain has TRBV20-1 and TRBJ2-7; 10 bases agree with TRBD1. Unmatched junction bases numbered 12, after V lost 6 bases and J lost 7 bases. CDR1 is DFQATT and CDR2 is SNEGSKA in the germline V gene (reference sequence). The CDR3 is made up of 14 amino acids. The CDR3 coding sequence is TGCAGTGCCTCGGCGGGACAGGGGATGGGGGAGCAGTACTTC. Translation gives CSASAGQGMGEQYF.

This clonotype occurred many times. The chain uses TRBV2 and TRBJ2-4; D not resolved. The CDR3 totals 14 residues. Germline lookup yields CDR1 SNHLY and CDR2 FYNNEI. V shed 3 bases and J shed 5 bases, with 11 bases lying between them. CDR3 DNA: TGTGCCAGCAGTGATAGGGATGGTGAAAACATTCAGTACTTC. This codes for CASSDRDGENIQYF.

CDR3 bases: TGTGCCAGCAGCTCCCGTCCGGGGGCTGAGCCTAATTCACCCCTCCACTTT. This sequence encodes CASSSRPGAEPNSPLHF. This chain joins TRBV7-9 and TRBJ1-6, with D possibly being TRBD1 (6 bases). From germline, CDR1 is SEHNR and CDR2 FQNEAQ (reference sequence). This CDR3 contains 17 residues. Trimming shortened V by 4 bases and J by 6 bases, and 19 bases separated the two germline ends.

This clonotype was counted a few times. The rearrangement links TRBV10-2 to TRBJ2-1; 10 nucleotides line up with TRBD2. CDR1 and CDR2 from the germline V gene are WSHSY and SAAADI. J gave up 5 bases and V 7 bases, and 11 bases lay outside the gene matches. The CDR3 loop spans 16 amino acids. The CDR3 loop reads CASMNPSGGDNNEQFF. In DNA, the CDR3 is TGCGCCAGCATGAACCCTAGCGGGGGAGACAACAATGAGCAGTTCTTC.

V gene TRBV5-5 combines with J gene TRBJ2-5; the match to TRBD1 covers 8 bases. The CDR3 runs to 15 residues. CDR1 and CDR2 from the germline V gene are SGHKS and YYEKEE (reference sequence). V trimming: 1 base; J trimming: 5 bases; junction bases outside the gene matches: 7. CDR3 nucleotide sequence: TGTGCCAGCAGCTTGAGGACAGGGTTAAGGGAGACCCAGTACTTC. This gives the protein CASSLRTGLRETQYF.